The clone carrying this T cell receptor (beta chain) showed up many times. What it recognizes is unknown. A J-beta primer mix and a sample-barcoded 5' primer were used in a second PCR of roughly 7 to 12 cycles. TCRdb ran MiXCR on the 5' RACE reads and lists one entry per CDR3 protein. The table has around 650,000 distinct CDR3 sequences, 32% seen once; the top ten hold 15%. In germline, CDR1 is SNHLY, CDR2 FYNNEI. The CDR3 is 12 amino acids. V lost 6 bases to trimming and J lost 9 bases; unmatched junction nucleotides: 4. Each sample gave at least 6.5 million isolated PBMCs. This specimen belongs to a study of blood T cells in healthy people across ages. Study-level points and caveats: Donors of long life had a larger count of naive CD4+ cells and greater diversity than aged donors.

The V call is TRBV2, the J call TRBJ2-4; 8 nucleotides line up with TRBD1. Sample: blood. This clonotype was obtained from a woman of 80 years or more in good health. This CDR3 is CASRTGAVIQYF. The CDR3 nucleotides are TGTGCCAGCAGGACAGGGGCGGTCATTCAGTACTTC.